This T cell receptor beta chain was sequenced in a study of response to subunit inactivated influenza vaccine. General study points: That few new T cells are recruited by each seasonal influenza vaccination was the authors' suggestion.

Via MiXCR, TCRdb re-called the RT-PCR reads, giving one row per CDR3 protein. The profile shows fewer than 650,000 distinct CDR3 sequences, around 13% of them singletons. The CDR3 covers 14 residues. V lost 4 bases and J lost 5; bases outside the gene matches: 4. Germline CDR1 and CDR2: SGHDT and YYEEEE. This clonotype was counted at least ten times. The antigen remains unidentified. The clonotype comes from a man aged 45-65 years who received an inactivated influenza vaccine. The gene calls are TRBV5-6 and TRBJ1-5, with 9 bases that match TRBD1. The sequences come from PBMCs from blood, collected 40 to 50 days after vaccination. Here the CDR3 DNA reads TGTGCCAGCAGCCGACAGGGGGGAGATCAGCCCCAGCATTTT. Protein product: CASSRQGGDQPQHF. The full variable domain, with the rest looked up from reference TRBV5-6 and TRBJ1-5, is DAGVTQSPTHLIKTRGQQVTLRCSPKSGHDTVSWYQQALGQGPQFIFQYYEEEERQRGNFPDRFSGHQFPNYSSELNVNALLLGDSALYLCASSRQGGDQPQHFGDGTRLSIL.